These 27 T cell receptor beta chains were all obtained from the same sample, sequenced in a study of beta chain features in type 1 diabetes. TCRB transcripts that were expressed got sequenced, as all of the isolated RNA had been reverse transcribed. Repertoires were generated with immunoSEQ multiplex PCR, while TCRdb's copy carries only in-frame clones and drops some. The table has over 350,000 clones, around 15% seen once. The sample consisted of naive CD4+ T cells from blood. These receptors all stem from a young woman in good health.

CDR3 bases: TGCAGCGCACAACGGCGGGACTCCGCAGATACGCAGTATTTT. This translates into CSAQRRDSADTQYF. The chain carries TRBV29-1 and TRBJ2-3, with a possible D match to TRBD2 (6 bases). The CDR3 loop spans 14 amino acids. The germline V and J ends were trimmed by 7 bases and 4 bases, with 18 bases remaining between them. Germline CDR1 reads SQVTM; CDR2 reads ANQGSEA.

The gene calls are TRBV5-1 and TRBJ2-2, with 7 nucleotides matching TRBD1. The CDR3 is 17 amino acids. Germline V gives CDR1 SGHRS, CDR2 YFSETQ. V dropped 4 bases and J dropped 3; count of bases not matched to a gene: 12. CDR3 in DNA: TGCGCCAGCAGCCACTCGAAAGGGGGCGCCGACACCGGGGAGCTGTTTTTT. Its translation is CASSHSKGGADTGELFF.

In this sample, this clone turned up a few times. The chain uses TRBV29-1 and TRBJ2-2; D is perhaps TRBD1 (5 bases). The CDR3 runs 16 residues. Trimming removed 4 bases from V and 1 base from J, with 16 bases in between. The germline gives CDR1 SQVTM, CDR2 ANQGSEA. The CDR3 coding sequence is TGCAGCGTTGGACAGCTTATGGAACTGAACACCGGGGAGCTGTTTTTT. Its translation is CSVGQLMELNTGELFF.

V is TRBV7-2 and J is TRBJ2-4, with D perhaps TRBD1 (5 bases). The CDR3 has 15 amino acids. Germline CDR1 SGHTA, CDR2 FQGNSA. The germline V and J ends were trimmed by 5 bases and 0 bases, with 11 bases remaining between them. The CDR3, as DNA: TGTGCCAGCAGCCAACGACAGCTAGCCAAAAACATTCAGTACTTC. Translated, it gives CASSQRQLAKNIQYF.

This clone has just a few counts. The J gene is TRBJ2-7, the V gene TRBV4-1; D not certain. This CDR3 spans 14 amino acids. CDR1 is MGHRA and CDR2 is YSYEKL in the germline V gene. Trimming stripped 1 base from V and 3 bases from J, with 10 bases between. The CDR3 coding sequence is TGCGCCAGCAGCCAAGGATACCTCAGCTACGAGCAGTACTTC. Protein: CASSQGYLSYEQYF.

Points on this clone: This sample also contains other DNA sequences that code for the same CDR3. V gene TRBV27 combines with J gene TRBJ1-4; TRBD1 agrees at 7 bases. Germline values: CDR1 MNHEY, CDR2 SMNVEV (reference sequence). V was pared by 1 base and J by 5 bases, with 4 bases of the junction left unmatched. The CDR3 sequence is 15 residues long. The DNA for the CDR3 is TGTGCCAGCAGTTTATTAGGGACAGCCAATGAAAAACTGTTTTTT. Translated, it gives CASSLLGTANEKLFF.

This clone has a handful of counts. The genes are TRBV5-1 and TRBJ2-6; D possibly corresponds to TRBD2 (5 bases). Germline V gene lookup returns CDR1 SGHRS and CDR2 YFSETQ. The CDR3 length is 18 residues. V was cut by 2 bases and J by 0 bases, with 15 bases left in between. CDR3 loop: CASSFAASTSSGANVLTF. In DNA form, the CDR3 reads TGCGCCAGCAGCTTTGCGGCATCTACTAGCTCTGGGGCCAACGTCCTGACTTTC.

The chain employs TRBV10-3 and TRBJ2-1; D is ambiguous. Trimming took off 4 bases at V and 9 bases at J, with 13 bases between the two ends. Germline V gene sequence: CDR1 ENHRY, CDR2 SYGVKD. The CDR3 is 13 amino acids. CDR3 residues: CAISGPLGLEQFF. The DNA for the CDR3 is TGTGCCATCAGTGGCCCTCTAGGTCTTGAGCAGTTCTTC.

This clone came up a few times. V usage is TRBV27 and J usage is TRBJ2-1, with 10 nucleotides matching TRBD2. Germline-derived CDR1 and CDR2 are MNHEY and SMNVEV (reference sequence). V lost 3 bases and J lost 10; bases outside the gene matches: 6. The CDR3 runs to 14 residues. The CDR3 loop reads CASSFLAGAGEQFF. For the CDR3, the DNA is TGTGCCAGCAGTTTCCTAGCGGGAGCAGGGGAGCAGTTCTTC.

This clone has only a few counts. The gene calls are TRBV4-1 and TRBJ2-1, with 8 bases aligning to TRBD1. The CDR3 is 15 residues long. J gave up 2 bases and V 3 bases, and 3 bases lay outside the gene matches. CDR1 is MGHRA and CDR2 is YSYEKL in the germline V gene. The CDR3 loop reads CASSHDRGPYNEQFF. The CDR3, as DNA: TGCGCCAGCAGCCATGACAGGGGCCCCTACAATGAGCAGTTCTTC.

The CDR3 loop reads CAWSVTSGRFEQFF. The CDR3 DNA follows: TGTGCCTGGAGTGTGACTAGCGGGAGGTTTGAGCAGTTCTTC. J is TRBJ2-1 and V is TRBV30, with 13 bases that match TRBD2. Unmatched junction bases numbered 2, after V lost 0 bases and J lost 9 bases. Germline CDR1 GTSNPN, CDR2 SVGIG (reference sequence). This CDR3 has 14 amino acids.

This chain connects TRBV7-7 to TRBJ2-5, with 8 nucleotides matching TRBD1. This CDR3 region has 13 residues. J was trimmed by 5 bases and V by 4 bases; bases with no gene match: 3. Germline V gene data show CDR1 as SSHAT and CDR2 as FNYEAQ (reference sequence). The CDR3 region is CASSSDRGETQYF. In DNA form, the CDR3 reads TGTGCCAGCAGCTCCGACAGGGGCGAGACCCAGTACTTC. The entire variable domain, with the rest obtained from reference TRBV7-7 and TRBJ2-5, is as follows: GAGVSQSPRYKVTKRGQDVTLRCDPISSHATLYWYQQALGQGPEFLTYFNYEAQPDKSGLPSDRFSAERPEGSISTLTIQRTEQRDSAMYRCASSSDRGETQYFGPGTRLLVL.

CDR3 sequence: CASSLRQDFSYEQYF. DNA for the CDR3: TGTGCCAGCAGTCTACGACAGGACTTCTCCTACGAGCAGTACTTC. The J gene is TRBJ2-7, the V gene TRBV27; D is possibly TRBD1 (6 bases). Germline CDR1 is MNHEY and CDR2 is SMNVEV (reference sequence). Trimming took off 5 bases at V and 0 bases at J, with 14 bases between the two ends. CDR3 length equals 15 residues.

The CDR3 is CATSRVGGAEETQYF. In DNA, the CDR3 is TGTGCCACCAGCAGAGTCGGAGGGGCGGAGGAGACCCAGTACTTC. The chain combines TRBV15 with TRBJ2-5, with TRBD2 as a possible D gene (6 bases). The V end was cut by 1 base, the J end by 5 bases, with 14 bases between. Germline V gene lookup returns CDR1 LNHNV and CDR2 YYDKDF (reference sequence). CDR3 length: 15 residues.

This clone was counted only a few times. V and J are TRBV28 and TRBJ2-5, with D perhaps TRBD1 (5 bases). V shed 6 bases and J shed 1 base, with 15 bases lying between them. Germline V gives CDR1 MDHEN, CDR2 SYDVKM. The CDR3 totals 15 residues. The CDR3 DNA reads as TGTGCCAGCAGCCACCACCAGGACACCCAAGAGACCCAGTACTTC. It is translated as CASSHHQDTQETQYF.

The chain employs TRBV15 and TRBJ1-1, with a tentative D call TRBD1 (5 bases). Per the germline V gene, CDR1 is LNHNV and CDR2 is YYDKDF (reference sequence). Trimming cost V 1 base and J 4 bases, with 13 bases left between them. This CDR3 has 15 residues. The chain's CDR3 is CATSRGDSLSTEAFF. The CDR3 DNA is TGTGCCACCAGCAGAGGAGACAGTTTATCCACTGAAGCTTTCTTT. Together with reference TRBV15 and TRBJ1-1, the CDR3 gives the full variable domain: DAMVIQNPRYQVTQFGKPVTLSCSQTLNHNVMYWYQQKSSQAPKLLFHYYDKDFNNEADTPDNFQSRRPNTSFCFLDIRSPGLGDTAMYLCATSRGDSLSTEAFFGQGTRLTVV.

In this sample, this clone turned up a few times. The J gene is TRBJ1-5, the V gene TRBV7-9; D is possibly TRBD1 (5 bases). The V end lost 2 bases, the J end lost 1 base, and 6 bases lay between the germline ends. The CDR3 is 14 residues long. The V gene's germline CDR1 is SEHNR and CDR2 FQNEAQ (reference sequence). Written as DNA, the CDR3 is TGTGCCAGCAGCTTACAGGGAAGCAATCAGCCCCAGCATTTT. Its protein is CASSLQGSNQPQHF.

The rearrangement uses TRBV28 and TRBJ1-1; D is uncertain. The CDR3 is made up of 13 amino acids. With 8 bases removed from V and 6 bases from J, the gap between germline ends came to 16 bases. Per germline, CDR1 MDHEN and CDR2 SYDVKM. The CDR3 is CASPPRGGAEAFF. The CDR3 DNA is TGTGCCAGCCCTCCCCGGGGAGGCGCTGAAGCTTTCTTT. Full variable domain (rest looked up from reference TRBV28 and TRBJ1-1): DVKVTQSSRYLVKRTGEKVFLECVQDMDHENMFWYRQDPGLGLRLIYFSYDVKMKEKGDIPEGYSVSREKKERFSLILESASTNQTSMYLCASPPRGGAEAFFGQGTRLTVV.

In its sample, this clone was seen a few times. Other DNA sequences within the sample encode an identical CDR3. The J gene is TRBJ1-1, the V gene TRBV18; D may be TRBD1 (5 bases). The germline V and J ends were trimmed by 3 bases and 0 bases, with 8 bases remaining between them. Germline values: CDR1 KGHSH, CDR2 LQKENI. The CDR3 loop spans 14 amino acids. The CDR3 region is CASSPQGMNTEAFF. Here the CDR3 DNA reads TGTGCCAGCTCACCTCAGGGTATGAACACTGAAGCTTTCTTT. Filled out from reference TRBV18 and TRBJ1-1, the complete variable domain reads NAGVMQNPRHLVRRRGQEARLRCSPMKGHSHVYWYRQLPEEGLKFMVYLQKENIIDESGMPKERFSAEFPKEGPSILRIQQVVRGDSAAYFCASSPQGMNTEAFFGQGTRLTVV.

The sample holds a few counts of this clone. This chain joins TRBV28 and TRBJ2-1, with TRBD2 matching over 8 bases. Trimming took 6 bases from V and 11 from J; bases not matched to a gene: 12. Germline loops: CDR1 MDHEN, CDR2 SYDVKM. This CDR3 region has 14 residues. The CDR3 sequence: CASRVSGTVGQQFF. The CDR3 region has the DNA TGTGCCAGCAGAGTTAGCGGGACGGTTGGTCAGCAGTTCTTC.

This clone has just a few counts. The V and J genes are TRBV5-6 and TRBJ2-4, with 10 bases fitting TRBD2. The CDR3 is made up of 17 amino acids. CDR1 and CDR2 (germline): SGHDT, YYEEEE. The V and J ends lost 1 base and 1 base, in that order; junction bases with no gene match: 5. As DNA, the CDR3 is TGTGCCAGCAGCTTGTTACTAGCGGGAAGTGCCAAAAACATTCAGTACTTC. Translating gives CASSLLLAGSAKNIQYF.

The chain employs TRBV9 and TRBJ2-3; 10 bases match TRBD2. V shed 6 bases, J shed 4 bases, and the junction held 17 bases outside the gene matches. The CDR3 runs to 18 residues. Per germline, CDR1 SGDLS and CDR2 YYNGEE. CDR3 bases: TGTGCCAGCACCTCTAGCCGGTCTAGCGGGAGTTTGCCAGATACGCAGTATTTT. It specifies CASTSSRSSGSLPDTQYF.

This clone turned up a few times. J is TRBJ2-3 and V is TRBV30; D may be TRBD1 (5 bases). The germline V gene has CDR1 GTSNPN and CDR2 SVGIG (reference sequence). The CDR3 totals 15 residues. Between the trimmed V and J ends, which lost 0 bases and 2 bases, there was a span of 12 bases. CDR3 protein: CAWSVGQAPTDTQYF. The CDR3 nucleotides are TGTGCCTGGAGTGTGGGGCAGGCTCCCACAGATACGCAGTATTTT.

This clone showed up just a few times. The chain links TRBV11-1 to TRBJ2-1; D is uncertain. Trimming stripped 2 bases from V and 0 bases from J, with 17 bases between. Germline CDR1 is SGHAT and CDR2 is FQDESV (reference sequence). This CDR3 comprises 18 residues. CDR3 amino acids: CASSLQSGRLFSYNEQFF. The DNA of the CDR3 is TGTGCCAGCAGCTTACAATCAGGTCGATTATTCTCCTACAATGAGCAGTTCTTC.

This chain connects TRBV30 to TRBJ2-5; TRBD2 is a possible D gene (5 bases). V lost 3 bases, J lost 3 bases, and 5 bases lay in between. The germline V gene has CDR1 GTSNPN and CDR2 SVGIG (reference sequence). This CDR3 region has 11 residues. The CDR3 DNA reads TGTGCCTGGAGCGGGGAAGAGACCCAGTACTTC. Its translation: CAWSGEETQYF. Based on the CDR3 plus reference TRBV30 and TRBJ2-5, the full variable domain is SQTIHQWPATLVQPVGSPLSLECTVEGTSNPNLYWYRQAAGRGLQLLFYSVGIGQISSEVPQNLSASRPQDRQFILSSKKLLLSDSGFYLCAWSGEETQYFGPGTRLLVL.

This chain links TRBV15 with TRBJ2-1; 8 nucleotides match TRBD2. J gave up 0 bases and V 5 bases, and 6 bases lay outside the gene matches. CDR3 size: 16 residues. The germline V gene has CDR1 LNHNV and CDR2 YYDKDF (reference sequence). CDR3 sequence (DNA): TGTGCCACCAGCTTTAGCGGGGCGAGCTCCTACAATGAGCAGTTCTTC. Protein sequence: CATSFSGASSYNEQFF.

This sequence joins TRBV2 and TRBJ2-7; perhaps TRBD2 as D (6 bases). Germline V gives CDR1 SNHLY, CDR2 FYNNEI. This CDR3 has 13 amino acids. Deletions cut 8 bases from V and 3 bases from J, with 14 bases between. For the CDR3, the DNA is TGTGCCAGCGGGGAACGGGAGTACTACGAGCAGTACTTC. It yields the protein CASGEREYYEQYF.